These 25 T cell receptor beta chains share one sample of origin, sequenced in a study of cytotoxic CD8 clonotypes in ibrutinib-treated CLL. This table comes from immunoSEQ multiplex PCR, and its TCRdb copy is limited to in-frame clones, with some not included. The sample lists approximately 53,000 clones; around four fifths were seen once. The sequenced sample was PBMCs, obtained after 24 months of ibrutinib treatment. The origin of the receptors is a human donor with chronic lymphocytic leukemia.

The chain is built from TRBV4-1 and TRBJ2-3, with D uncertain. Germline CDR1 and CDR2: MGHRA and YSYEKL. Trimming pared 3 bases from V and 4 bases from J, leaving 8 bases between. This CDR3 has 13 amino acids. The CDR3 sequence is CASSQGFADTQYF. CDR3 DNA sequence: TGCGCCAGCAGCCAGGGATTTGCAGATACGCAGTATTTT.

This clone has a single count. This chain connects TRBV7-9 to TRBJ2-6, with D tentatively TRBD1 (6 bases). Trimming removed 5 bases from V and 1 base from J, with 15 bases in between. This CDR3 contains 17 residues. Looked up from germline, CDR1 is SEHNR and CDR2 is FQNEAQ (reference sequence). The CDR3 protein is CASSHSKQGSGANVLTF. CDR3 DNA: TGTGCCAGCAGCCACTCTAAACAGGGTTCTGGGGCCAACGTCCTGACTTTC. Complete variable domain (other parts from reference TRBV7-9 and TRBJ2-6): DTGVSQNPRHKITKRGQNVTFRCDPISEHNRLYWYRQTLGQGPEFLTYFQNEAQLEKSRLLSDRFSAERPKGSFSTLEIQRTEQGDSAMYLCASSHSKQGSGANVLTFGAGSRLTVL.

V is TRBV29-1 and J is TRBJ2-5, with TRBD2 matching over 7 bases. Germline V gives CDR1 SQVTM, CDR2 ANQGSEA. Losses at the gene ends were 5 bases for V and 5 bases for J; bases not matched to a gene: 8. This CDR3 has 13 amino acids. DNA of the CDR3: TGCAGCGTTCACGGGGGGAGCTTTGAGACCCAGTACTTC. Protein: CSVHGGSFETQYF.

This sequence joins TRBV19 and TRBJ1-5; 11 bases line up with TRBD1. Looked up from germline, CDR1 is LNHDA and CDR2 is SQIVND (reference sequence). This CDR3 is built from 16 residues. Trimming at V came to 8 bases and at J to 4 bases, leaving 10 bases not matched to a gene. The CDR3 protein is CASRDRDRGVNQPQHF. CDR3 nucleotide sequence: TGTGCCAGTCGTGATCGGGACAGGGGGGTAAATCAGCCCCAGCATTTT.

The chain combines TRBV19 with TRBJ2-6, with 9 bases lining up with TRBD1. This CDR3 spans 18 amino acids. V was clipped by 5 bases and J by 0 bases; unmatched bases: 8. CDR1 LNHDA and CDR2 SQIVND come from the germline V gene (reference sequence). The chain's CDR3 is CASSLPGQGLSGANVLTF. CDR3 bases: TGTGCCAGTAGTTTACCGGGACAGGGCCTCTCTGGGGCCAACGTCCTGACTTTC.

This chain connects TRBV11-2 to TRBJ1-2; D may be TRBD1 (5 bases). The CDR3 runs to 13 residues. The V end was cut by 4 bases, the J end by 4 bases, with 10 bases between. Germline V CDR1 and CDR2: SGHAT, FQNNGV. The CDR3 loop reads CASSSQASYGYTF. CDR3 coding DNA: TGTGCCAGCAGCTCACAGGCCTCCTATGGCTACACCTTC. Using reference TRBV11-2 and TRBJ1-2 for the parts outside the CDR3, the full variable domain is EAGVAQSPRYKIIEKRQSVAFWCNPISGHATLYWYQQILGQGPKLLIQFQNNGVVDDSQLPKDRFSAERLKGVDSTLKIQPAKLEDSAVYLCASSSQASYGYTFGSGTRLTVV.

This clone was observed a single time. The gene calls are TRBV28 and TRBJ2-1, with TRBD2 matching 9 bases. The CDR3 totals 14 residues. After removal of 7 bases from V and 10 bases from J, the junction contained 11 bases not matched to a gene. Germline loops: CDR1 MDHEN, CDR2 SYDVKM. Written as DNA, the CDR3 is TGTGCCAGCAAGAAGGGCGGGAGGGCCGCAGAGCAGTTCTTC. Translating gives CASKKGGRAAEQFF.

V and J are TRBV14 and TRBJ2-2, with a weak D call TRBD2 (5 bases). Between the trimmed V and J ends, which lost 2 bases and 5 bases, there was a span of 12 bases. The CDR3 has 15 amino acids. Germline CDR1 reads SGHDN; CDR2 reads FVKESK. The CDR3 sequence: CASSQQLVHTGELFF. The DNA of the CDR3 is TGTGCCAGCAGCCAACAACTAGTCCATACCGGGGAGCTGTTTTTT.

The rearrangement links TRBV10-3 to TRBJ2-3; the D gene could be TRBD1 or TRBD2 (5 bases each). The V end was cut by 7 bases, the J end by 8 bases, with 13 bases between. Germline assignment: CDR1 ENHRY and CDR2 SYGVKD. The CDR3 spans 12 residues. CDR3 in DNA: TGTGCCATCAACGACGGGGCAAGTACGCAGTATTTT. It specifies CAINDGASTQYF.

This chain joins TRBV28 and TRBJ2-5, with D possibly TRBD1 on 7 matching bases. Germline V lookup: CDR1 MDHEN, CDR2 SYDVKM. V was pared by 6 bases and J by 2 bases, with 16 bases between. CDR3 length equals 15 residues. The CDR3 DNA reads as TGTGCCAGCAGACTTGGGACAGCGGGTCAAGAGACCCAGTACTTC. Translation gives CASRLGTAGQETQYF.

The chain combines TRBV5-5 with TRBJ1-1, with 9 bases that match TRBD1. The junction had 1 base not matched to a gene; V was cut back by 3 bases and J by 4 bases. The CDR3 extends over 13 amino acids. Germline CDR1 SGHKS, CDR2 YYEKEE (reference sequence). The chain's CDR3 is CASSWTGATEAFF. CDR3 nucleotides: TGTGCCAGCAGCTGGACAGGGGCCACTGAAGCTTTCTTT.

The V gene is TRBV7-2, the J gene TRBJ2-3, with 7 bases matching TRBD2. The CDR3 length is 15 residues. The V gene end was trimmed by 6 bases and the J gene end by 3 bases; junction bases not matched to a gene: 9. Germline V gene data show CDR1 as SGHTA and CDR2 as FQGNSA. The CDR3 is CASRQARGETDTQYF. The CDR3 region has the DNA TGTGCCAGCAGGCAAGCCCGGGGGGAGACAGATACGCAGTATTTT.

A single count supports this clone. The chain links TRBV5-6 to TRBJ1-2, with a tentative D call TRBD1 (5 bases). Germline V gene sequence: CDR1 SGHDT, CDR2 YYEEEE. The CDR3 covers 13 residues. Trimming pared 0 bases from V and 8 bases from J, leaving 11 bases between. The chain's CDR3 is CASSLGQTGGYTF. Written as DNA, the CDR3 is TGTGCCAGCAGCTTGGGACAGACGGGAGGCTACACCTTC.

This clone has only a few counts. The CDR3 bases are TGTGCCAGCAGCTTAGCCGGGCCACATGAAAAACTGTTTTTT. It is translated as CASSLAGPHEKLFF. The chain is built from TRBV7-9 and TRBJ1-4; D is unresolved. This CDR3 has 14 residues. The V and J ends lost 0 bases and 6 bases respectively, with 8 bases between them. Per the germline V gene, CDR1 is SEHNR and CDR2 is FQNEAQ (reference sequence).

The chain links TRBV30 to TRBJ1-2, with D unclear. Trimming took off 3 bases at V and 7 bases at J, with 15 bases between the two ends. CDR1 GTSNPN and CDR2 SVGIG come from the germline V gene (reference sequence). The CDR3 length is 13 residues. CDR3 amino acids: CAWRTKQTAGYTF. The DNA for the CDR3 is TGTGCCTGGAGAACGAAGCAGACGGCTGGCTACACCTTC.

V gene TRBV6-5 combines with J gene TRBJ2-1; D may be TRBD2 (6 bases). Germline V gene sequence: CDR1 MNHEY, CDR2 SVGAGI. The CDR3 sequence is 14 residues long. V lost 0 bases to trimming and J lost 7 bases, with 10 bases between them. CDR3 in DNA: TGTGCCAGCAGTTACTCTACGGGACTGAATGAGCAGTTCTTC. Translated, it gives CASSYSTGLNEQFF.

This chain links TRBV30 with TRBJ2-5; D gene uncertain. Germline CDR1 and CDR2: GTSNPN and SVGIG (reference sequence). V lost 0 bases and J lost 5, with 4 bases in between. The CDR3 length is 11 residues. The DNA for the CDR3 is TGTGCCTGGAGTGTATCCGAGACCCAGTACTTC. Translation gives CAWSVSETQYF.

V usage is TRBV5-4 and J usage is TRBJ2-2; D uncertain. V lost 5 bases and J lost 0, with 14 bases in between. Germline CDR1 reads SGHNT; CDR2 reads YYREEE (reference sequence). This CDR3 spans 16 amino acids. CDR3 coding DNA: TGTGCCAGCAGACTAAGCAACCAACCGAACACCGGGGAGCTGTTTTTT. Its translation: CASRLSNQPNTGELFF.

This chain joins TRBV28 and TRBJ1-5, with D perhaps matching TRBD1 (6 bases). Trimming cost V 5 bases and J 4 bases, with 18 bases left between them. The CDR3 is 16 residues long. Germline CDR1 and CDR2: MDHEN and SYDVKM. The CDR3 coding sequence is TGTGCCAGCAGTCGGACAGTTCGTGAGAGGAATCAGCCCCAGCATTTT. It encodes CASSRTVRERNQPQHF.

The chain links TRBV4-2 to TRBJ2-7; 7 nucleotides line up with TRBD2. The ends lost 0 bases at V and 2 bases at J; junction bases unmatched: 1. The CDR3 runs to 14 residues. Germline CDR1 reads LGHNA; CDR2 reads YNFKEQ. CDR3 region: CASSQDLAAYEQYF. The CDR3 nucleotides are TGTGCCAGCAGCCAAGACCTAGCGGCCTACGAGCAGTACTTC.

The J gene is TRBJ1-1, the V gene TRBV19, with D possibly being TRBD1 (5 bases). Germline V lookup: CDR1 LNHDA, CDR2 SQIVND (reference sequence). Between the trimmed V and J ends, which lost 0 bases and 0 bases, there was a span of 11 bases. The CDR3 spans 16 residues. CDR3 protein: CASSIDLGGVNTEAFF. The CDR3, as DNA: TGTGCCAGTAGTATAGATCTGGGAGGGGTGAACACTGAAGCTTTCTTT.

This clone appeared a few times. The gene calls are TRBV4-1 and TRBJ1-3; D unclear. The CDR3 has 17 amino acids. Germline values: CDR1 MGHRA, CDR2 YSYEKL. Trimming removed 0 bases from V and 2 bases from J, with 14 bases in between. The CDR3 sequence: CASSQEIVAGPGNTIYF. DNA for the CDR3: TGCGCCAGCAGCCAAGAAATCGTGGCAGGACCTGGAAACACCATATATTTT.

V gene TRBV27 combines with J gene TRBJ1-5; TRBD1 agrees at 8 bases. Germline V lookup: CDR1 MNHEY, CDR2 SMNVEV (reference sequence). This CDR3 region has 14 residues. CDR3 in DNA: TGTGCAATAGGACAGGGTAGGGGCAATCAGCCCCAGCATTTT. It encodes CAIGQGRGNQPQHF.

This clone has only one observation. This sequence joins TRBV23-1 and TRBJ2-1; tentatively, D is TRBD2 (5 bases). TRBV23-1 belongs to the ORF category, with a function that is uncertain. The CDR3 is 11 amino acids. V shed 7 bases and J shed 7 bases, with 8 bases lying between them. This chain's CDR3 is CASIRGNEQFF. The DNA for the CDR3 is TGCGCCAGCATCCGGGGAAATGAGCAGTTCTTC.

The chain uses TRBV7-9 and TRBJ1-1; D possibly corresponds to TRBD1 (6 bases). V was cut by 0 bases and J by 7 bases, with 21 bases left in between. Germline CDR1 is SEHNR and CDR2 is FQNEAQ (reference sequence). There are 17 residues in the CDR3. The CDR3 sequence is CASSLANRQEAMIEAFF. CDR3 sequence (DNA): TGTGCCAGCAGCTTAGCGAACCGACAGGAGGCAATGATTGAAGCTTTCTTT.